Reported below is one T cell receptor (beta chain). The CDR3 loop spans 14 amino acids. Germline-derived CDR1 and CDR2 are KGHSH and LQKENI. V lost 3 bases to trimming and J lost 10 bases, with 16 bases between them. Sequencing used immunoSEQ multiplex PCR; TCRdb keeps in-frame clones, though not all of them. The sample holds tens of thousands of clones, more than 85% seen once. The data derive from a study of OX40 agonist ivuxolimab in advanced cancers. Study-level background: Ivuxolimab, an antibody acting as an agonist of OX40 (CD134), was used to treat patients. People in dose escalation had one of these cancers: hepatocellular carcinoma, melanoma, renal cell or head and neck cancer. Having had anti-PD-1, anti-PD-L1 or anti-CTLA-4 therapy before was allowed, and about 42% had some.

Sequenced here: CD4+ or CD8+ T cells sorted from blood, sampled in a trial of the OX40 agonist ivuxolimab. V usage is TRBV18 and J usage is TRBJ2-1; no clear D gene. This TCR came from an adult with an advanced solid tumor such as melanoma, head and neck, liver or kidney cancer. The CDR3 reads CASSPVSGFSEQFF. The CDR3 DNA reads TGTGCCAGCTCACCGGTCTCCGGGTTTTCCGAGCAGTTCTTC.